The 25 T cell receptor beta chains below all came from one sample that was sequenced in a study of human T cells and chemical hapten exposure. Via MiXCR, TCRdb re-called the RACE reads, giving one row per CDR3 protein. Of fewer than 300,000 distinct CDR3 sequences in the sample, about 8.1% are singletons; the top ten hold 2.3%. Time point here: pre-sensitization, week 0. Treatment reported: therapeutic diphenylcyclopropenone sensitization with weekly scalp DPC. Here the sequenced sample was whole blood, taken in connection with sensitization to the hapten diphenylcyclopropenone (DPC). The receptors originated from a woman in her forties with alopecia areata. Some clones in this sample may be carry-over from other donors' samples.

This clonotype was detected many times. V usage is TRBV20-1 and J usage is TRBJ2-7; TRBD2 agrees at 8 bases. After removal of 6 bases from V and 3 bases from J, the junction contained 10 bases not matched to a gene. Germline CDR1 DFQATT, CDR2 SNEGSKA (reference sequence). There are 14 residues in the CDR3. CDR3 nucleotides: TGCAGTGCGATCGGGGGGGCTGGCGGCTACGAGCAGTACTTC. Amino acid sequence: CSAIGGAGGYEQYF.

This clonotype has a handful of counts. The chain carries TRBV6-5 and TRBJ2-3; D uncertain. V was clipped by 0 bases and J by 2 bases, with 12 bases between them. The CDR3 has 16 residues. Looked up from germline, CDR1 is MNHEY and CDR2 is SVGAGI. Here the CDR3 reads CASSYSGLALTDTQYF. The CDR3 DNA reads as TGTGCCAGCAGTTACTCGGGTCTCGCCCTCACAGATACGCAGTATTTT.

The chain carries TRBV28 and TRBJ1-2; TRBD1 is a possible D gene (6 bases). The CDR3 length is 16 residues. The germline V gene encodes CDR1 MDHEN and CDR2 SYDVKM. Trimming took off 4 bases at V and 4 bases at J, with 19 bases between the two ends. CDR3 bases: TGTGCCAGCAGTTCTCAGGGGCAGGGATCGGGCTATGGCTACACCTTC. As protein: CASSSQGQGSGYGYTF.

This clonotype appeared a few times. V and J are TRBV24-1 and TRBJ1-2, with D unclear. This CDR3 region has 13 residues. The germline CDR1 and CDR2 sequences are KGHDR and SFDVKD. V lost 3 bases to trimming and J lost 4 bases, with 8 bases between them. The CDR3: CATSDHGLYGYTF. CDR3 nucleotide sequence: TGTGCCACCAGTGATCATGGACTCTATGGCTACACCTTC.

V usage is TRBV10-3 and J usage is TRBJ2-7; TRBD1 aligns across 8 bases. The CDR3 is 15 amino acids. V was pared by 2 bases and J by 0 bases, with 3 bases of the junction left unmatched. Germline CDR1 is ENHRY and CDR2 is SYGVKD. CDR3 in amino acids: CAISEGTGYSYEQYF. The CDR3 DNA follows: TGTGCCATCAGTGAGGGGACAGGCTACTCCTACGAGCAGTACTTC.

This clonotype appeared a few times. The CDR3 reads CASSSRFVSGWSFWSGQPQHF. In DNA, the CDR3 is TGTGCCAGCAGCTCCCGCTTTGTTAGTGGGTGGAGTTTCTGGTCAGGTCAGCCCCAGCATTTT. This chain uses TRBV7-4 with TRBJ1-5; no reliable D call. V was pared by 4 bases and J by 6 bases, with 34 bases between. Germline V gene lookup returns CDR1 SGHVT and CDR2 SQSDAQ. CDR3 size: 21 residues.

The table lists this clonotype with a few counts. J is TRBJ1-2 and V is TRBV7-9; D possibly corresponds to TRBD1 (5 bases). The CDR3 contains 12 residues. Germline V gene sequence: CDR1 SEHNR, CDR2 FQNEAQ (reference sequence). V shed 4 bases and J shed 2 bases, with 5 bases lying between them. The CDR3 sequence is CASSSGNYGYTF. The CDR3 nucleotides read TGTGCCAGCAGCTCAGGGAACTATGGCTACACCTTC.

The CDR3 DNA sequence: TGTGCCACCAGCAGAGGCGGGACAGCCTACGAGCAGTACTTC. Protein product: CATSRGGTAYEQYF. The chain employs TRBV15 and TRBJ2-7; perhaps TRBD1 as D (7 bases). CDR3 size: 14 residues. Germline CDR1 LNHNV, CDR2 YYDKDF (reference sequence). V lost 1 base to trimming and J lost 2 bases, with 9 bases between them.

V usage is TRBV18 and J usage is TRBJ1-2, with a tentative D call TRBD1 (6 bases). The V gene's germline CDR1 is KGHSH and CDR2 LQKENI. The germline V and J ends were trimmed by 0 bases and 4 bases, with 15 bases remaining between them. The CDR3 is 16 amino acids. The CDR3 sequence is CASSPPGHPGGYGYTF. The CDR3 bases are TGTGCCAGCTCACCACCGGGACACCCCGGCGGCTATGGCTACACCTTC.

This rearrangement joins TRBV2 to TRBJ2-1, with TRBD1 identical over 7 bases. J lost 9 bases, V lost 7 bases, and 9 bases had no gene match. Germline CDR1 SNHLY, CDR2 FYNNEI. This CDR3 comprises 13 residues. CDR3 nucleotides: TGTGCCAGCACCATGGACAGGTATAGTGAGCAGTTCTTC. This codes for CASTMDRYSEQFF.

The sample holds a few counts of this clonotype. This chain connects TRBV24-1 to TRBJ1-2; D remains unclear. Germline assignment: CDR1 KGHDR and CDR2 SFDVKD. CDR3 length: 13 amino acids. The V end was cut by 6 bases, the J end by 1 base, with 8 bases between. CDR3 nucleotide sequence: TGTGCCACCAGTTCCACGCGTAACTATGGCTACACCTTC. Its translation: CATSSTRNYGYTF.

This rearrangement joins TRBV5-1 to TRBJ2-4, with D possibly TRBD1 on 6 matching bases. The germline V gene encodes CDR1 SGHRS and CDR2 YFSETQ. The CDR3 is 17 amino acids. The V end lost 3 bases, the J end lost 0 bases, and 16 bases lay between the germline ends. The CDR3 region is CASSWGPRVGAKNIQYF. Written as DNA, the CDR3 is TGCGCCAGCAGCTGGGGGCCCAGGGTAGGAGCCAAAAACATTCAGTACTTC.

V usage is TRBV7-2 and J usage is TRBJ2-7; D gene uncertain. From germline, CDR1 is SGHTA and CDR2 FQGNSA. The CDR3 loop spans 16 amino acids. With 0 bases removed from V and 2 bases from J, the gap between germline ends came to 14 bases. The CDR3: CASSLAQLDGAYEQYF. The DNA of the CDR3 is TGTGCCAGCAGCTTAGCTCAACTCGACGGAGCCTACGAGCAGTACTTC.

Ten or more counts support this clonotype. The chain combines TRBV5-1 with TRBJ2-5; 7 positions match TRBD1. Trimming took 1 base from V and 1 from J; bases not matched to a gene: 4. Looked up from germline, CDR1 is SGHRS and CDR2 is YFSETQ. The CDR3 is 15 amino acids. The DNA of the CDR3 is TGCGCCAGCAGCTTGACAGGGGACGTCCAAGAGACCCAGTACTTC. Its protein product is CASSLTGDVQETQYF.

The V gene is TRBV28, the J gene TRBJ2-7; 8 bases fit TRBD1. The CDR3 length is 14 residues. V dropped 8 bases and J dropped 4; count of bases not matched to a gene: 10. Germline lookup yields CDR1 MDHEN and CDR2 SYDVKM. This CDR3 is CASGNRTGLYEQYF. CDR3 nucleotides: TGTGCCAGCGGAAACAGGACAGGGTTATACGAGCAGTACTTC.

This clonotype appeared many times. The rearrangement joins TRBV6-5 to TRBJ2-5; no firm D call. Trimming cost V 0 bases and J 2 bases, with 7 bases left between them. Germline V gene sequence: CDR1 MNHEY, CDR2 SVGAGI. The CDR3 length is 14 residues. The CDR3 DNA reads as TGTGCCAGCAGTTACTCGAGGTTTCAAGAGACCCAGTACTTC. This sequence encodes CASSYSRFQETQYF.

This clonotype was seen a handful of times. This sequence joins TRBV27 and TRBJ2-1, with D tentatively TRBD2 (6 bases). The CDR3 consists of 20 residues. V was clipped by 4 bases and J by 2 bases, with 27 bases between them. CDR1 is MNHEY and CDR2 is SMNVEV in the germline V gene (reference sequence). The CDR3, as DNA: TGTGCCAGCAGTTGCGACCGCTGGGGGGAGGACCACCCTACCTACAATGAGCAGTTCTTC. Translated, it gives CASSCDRWGEDHPTYNEQFF.

This clonotype was detected a few times. J is TRBJ2-1 and V is TRBV28; D remains ambiguous. This CDR3 is built from 13 residues. V dropped 1 base and J dropped 5 bases, with 6 bases sitting between them. The germline V gene encodes CDR1 MDHEN and CDR2 SYDVKM. The CDR3 DNA sequence: TGTGCCAGCAGTTTATCTCGGAACAATGAGCAGTTCTTC. This gives the protein CASSLSRNNEQFF.

This clonotype was counted many times. The CDR3 nucleotides are TGCGCCAGCAGTCCGGGGTTAACCACTGAAGCTTTCTTT. Protein sequence: CASSPGLTTEAFF. The V gene is TRBV5-1, the J gene TRBJ1-1; no definite D call. This CDR3 has 13 residues. V was pared by 5 bases and J by 4 bases, with 12 bases between. Germline V gives CDR1 SGHRS, CDR2 YFSETQ.

The CDR3 nucleotides are TGTGCCAGCAGTGAAACTAGCGGGGGGACAGATACGCAGTATTTT. Translated: CASSETSGGTDTQYF. J is TRBJ2-3 and V is TRBV6-1; 12 bases are a match to TRBD2. The CDR3 spans 15 residues. CDR1 and CDR2 (germline): MNHNS, SASEGT. Unmatched junction bases numbered 0, after V lost 2 bases and J lost 3 bases.

This clonotype was counted between two and nine times. The chain carries TRBV2 and TRBJ2-1; 11 bases fit TRBD2. The length of the CDR3 is 15 residues. The V segment lost 5 bases and the J segment 8 bases; nucleotides outside the gene matches: 8. In germline, CDR1 is SNHLY, CDR2 FYNNEI. In nucleotides, the CDR3 is TGTGCCAGCAGTTATAGCGGGAGGGCCGGGCATGAGCAGTTCTTC. Its protein product is CASSYSGRAGHEQFF. The full variable domain, with the rest looked up from reference TRBV2 and TRBJ2-1, is EPEVTQTPSHQVTQMGQEVILRCVPISNHLYFYWYRQILGQKVEFLVSFYNNEISEKSEIFDDQFSVERPDGSNFTLKIRSTKLEDSAMYFCASSYSGRAGHEQFFGPGTRLTVL.

The chain is built from TRBV20-1 and TRBJ2-7, with 8 bases identical to TRBD2. The V gene end was trimmed by 2 bases and the J gene end by 11 bases; junction bases not matched to a gene: 5. Germline loops: CDR1 DFQATT, CDR2 SNEGSKA (reference sequence). The CDR3 is 11 residues long. The CDR3 bases are TGCAGTGCTAGACAACTAGCGGAGGAGTACTTC. Amino acids: CSARQLAEEYF.

This clonotype was seen a handful of times. The chain joins TRBV6-5 to TRBJ1-2; 9 bases map to TRBD1. The CDR3 extends over 15 amino acids. V was pared by 4 bases and J by 6 bases, with 9 bases of the junction left unmatched. Germline V gives CDR1 MNHEY, CDR2 SVGAGI. CDR3 residues: CASSSGDRDGDGYTF. CDR3 DNA sequence: TGTGCCAGCAGTTCCGGGGACAGGGACGGTGATGGCTACACCTTC.

This sequence joins TRBV28 and TRBJ2-7; D is tentatively TRBD1 or TRBD2 (5 bases each). This CDR3 region has 12 residues. Germline V CDR1 and CDR2: MDHEN, SYDVKM. The V end lost 6 bases, the J end lost 5 bases, and 11 bases lay between the germline ends. CDR3: CASRGVKDEQYF. The CDR3 DNA is TGTGCCAGCAGGGGGGTGAAGGACGAGCAGTACTTC.

Many counts were recorded for this clonotype. The chain uses TRBV28 and TRBJ1-2; TRBD1 agrees at 7 bases. The length of the CDR3 is 13 residues. Per the germline V gene, CDR1 is MDHEN and CDR2 is SYDVKM. J lost 8 bases, V lost 6 bases, and 9 bases had no gene match. The CDR3 protein is CASSPDRARGYTF. CDR3 nucleotides: TGTGCCAGCAGCCCCGACAGGGCGCGAGGCTACACCTTC.